This entry lists 20 T cell receptor beta chains sequenced from one sample in a study of blood T cell repertoires in COVID-19. Generated by immunoSEQ multiplex PCR, the TCRdb table keeps only in-frame clones and is missing some. The sample includes roughly 220,000 clones, over 70% of them seen just once. Sequenced material: peripheral blood. These receptors were taken from a woman aged 70 to 79 with acute or convalescent COVID-19.

The V gene is TRBV2, the J gene TRBJ2-7, with D possibly being TRBD2 (5 bases). Germline values: CDR1 SNHLY, CDR2 FYNNEI. V was cut by 6 bases and J by 7 bases, with 10 bases left in between. The CDR3 has 11 amino acids. The CDR3 DNA sequence: TGTGCCAGCAGAGGGAGAGGGGAGCAGTACTTC. Residues: CASRGRGEQYF. The whole variable domain, filled in from reference TRBV2 and TRBJ2-7, reads EPEVTQTPSHQVTQMGQEVILRCVPISNHLYFYWYRQILGQKVEFLVSFYNNEISEKSEIFDDQFSVERPDGSNFTLKIRSTKLEDSAMYFCASRGRGEQYFGPGTRLTVT.

The chain combines TRBV19 with TRBJ1-1; tentative D call: TRBD1 (5 bases). CDR3 size: 15 residues. V gave up 5 bases and J gave up 4 bases, with 17 bases separating them. The germline CDR1 and CDR2 sequences are LNHDA and SQIVND (reference sequence). CDR3 DNA: TGTGCCAGTAGTCTTCGACAATTAAGGGGCACTGAAGCTTTCTTT. This gives the protein CASSLRQLRGTEAFF.

V and J are TRBV5-1 and TRBJ1-1, with 8 bases matching TRBD1. The CDR3 is made up of 13 amino acids. Germline V lookup: CDR1 SGHRS, CDR2 YFSETQ. Trimming cost V 7 bases and J 2 bases; bases outside gene matches: 4. This CDR3 reads CASGDRGNTEAFF. As DNA, the CDR3 is TGCGCCAGCGGAGACAGGGGAAACACTGAAGCTTTCTTT.

This clone was observed a single time. CDR3 nucleotide sequence: TGTGCCTGGAGTGCCCGGCTAATGACAGGGCCGGCGAACACTGAAGCTTTCTTT. Protein: CAWSARLMTGPANTEAFF. The chain links TRBV30 to TRBJ1-1, with 7 nucleotides matching TRBD1. V gave up 1 base and J gave up 1 base; unmatched junction bases: 15. This CDR3 is 18 amino acids long. Germline lookup yields CDR1 GTSNPN and CDR2 SVGIG (reference sequence).

This clone showed up just a few times. The gene calls are TRBV10-3 and TRBJ2-2, with TRBD1 matching over 10 bases. The CDR3 is made up of 15 amino acids. V shed 3 bases and J 6 bases; nucleotides not matched to a gene: 4. Per the germline V gene, CDR1 is ENHRY and CDR2 is SYGVKD. The CDR3 region has the DNA TGTGCCATCAGTGACGACAGGGGGCAGGCCGGGGAGCTGTTTTTT. Translation: CAISDDRGQAGELFF.

This chain joins TRBV7-6 and TRBJ2-5; TRBD2 matches at 8 bases. In germline, CDR1 is SGHVS, CDR2 FNYEAQ. CDR3 size: 16 residues. The V segment lost 5 bases and the J segment 5 bases; nucleotides outside the gene matches: 13. The CDR3 is CASSPGGAGAFETQYF. CDR3 nucleotides: TGTGCCAGCAGCCCCGGAGGAGCGGGAGCTTTTGAGACCCAGTACTTC.

The chain has TRBV5-4 and TRBJ1-1; 9 bases line up with TRBD1. The CDR3 length is 16 residues. Germline V CDR1 and CDR2: SGHNT, YYREEE (reference sequence). The V gene end was trimmed by 4 bases and the J gene end by 3 bases; junction bases not matched to a gene: 10. The CDR3 DNA follows: TGTGCCAGCAGCCACCCCCGGACAGGGGAGGACACTGAAGCTTTCTTT. This translates into CASSHPRTGEDTEAFF.

This clone appeared once. The V call is TRBV6-9, the J call TRBJ2-1; D may be TRBD2 (6 bases). Germline CDR1 and CDR2: MNHGY and SVAAGI. V was trimmed by 10 bases and J by 8 bases, leaving 12 bases between them. The CDR3 has 11 residues. The CDR3 protein is CAISEGHEQFF. The CDR3, as DNA: TGTGCCATCTCGGAGGGACATGAGCAGTTCTTC.

The chain is built from TRBV6-5 and TRBJ1-3; D not resolved. Germline loops: CDR1 MNHEY, CDR2 SVGAGI. The CDR3 has 14 residues. The V end was cut by 6 bases, the J end by 0 bases, with 9 bases between. Here the CDR3 reads CASRSVISGNTIYF. The DNA for the CDR3 is TGTGCCAGCAGGTCGGTTATCTCTGGAAACACCATATATTTT.

DNA for the CDR3: TGTGCCAGCAGCTTAGGGGGACAGGGTCAACGAGAGACCCAGTACTTC. Its translation: CASSLGGQGQRETQYF. The V call is TRBV11-3, the J call TRBJ2-5; 9 bases align to TRBD1. CDR3 length: 16 amino acids. CDR1 and CDR2 from the germline V gene are SGHNT and YENEEA. Trimming removed 1 base from V and 4 bases from J; junction bases left unmatched: 7.

The chain recombines TRBV5-4 with TRBJ2-7; no definite D call. The V and J ends lost 0 bases and 4 bases respectively, with 8 bases between them. Germline CDR1 and CDR2: SGHNT and YYREEE (reference sequence). The length of the CDR3 is 13 residues. CDR3 sequence reads: CASSLDGVYEQYF. CDR3 coding DNA: TGTGCCAGCAGCTTGGACGGAGTATACGAGCAGTACTTC.

CDR3 nucleotides: TGTGCCAGCAGCCCCGAAGGCGGATTTGAGACCCAGTACTTC. This codes for CASSPEGGFETQYF. The rearrangement joins TRBV11-2 to TRBJ2-5; the D is unclear. The CDR3 is 14 residues long. Trimming pared 5 bases from V and 5 bases from J, leaving 15 bases between. From germline, CDR1 is SGHAT and CDR2 FQNNGV.

The V call is TRBV10-3, the J call TRBJ1-2; 8 positions match TRBD1. This CDR3 comprises 13 residues. Germline trimming cut 4 bases from V and 6 bases from J; bases unmatched to any gene: 4. Germline CDR1 and CDR2: ENHRY and SYGVKD. CDR3 sequence: CAISVAGGDGYTF. The CDR3 DNA follows: TGTGCCATCAGTGTGGCAGGGGGCGATGGCTACACCTTC.

The J gene is TRBJ2-5, the V gene TRBV19; 9 positions agree with TRBD1. Losses at the gene ends were 5 bases for V and 5 bases for J; bases not matched to a gene: 9. CDR3 length equals 15 residues. Germline CDR1 reads LNHDA; CDR2 reads SQIVND (reference sequence). The CDR3, as DNA: TGTGCCAGTAGTGGCCTTGGGACAGGGACGGAGACCCAGTACTTC. Protein sequence: CASSGLGTGTETQYF.

The V call is TRBV3-1 (or the pseudogene TRBV3-2), the J call TRBJ1-5; D perhaps matches TRBD1 (5 bases). Trimming shortened V by 2 bases and J by 4 bases, and 12 bases separated the two germline ends. The CDR3 contains 15 residues. Germline V CDR1 and CDR2: LGHDT, YNNKEL (reference sequence). CDR3 DNA: TGTGCCAGCAGCCAAAGGGGCGAGGAAAATCAGCCCCAGCATTTT. Residues: CASSQRGEENQPQHF.

This clone was picked up one time. The CDR3 DNA sequence: TGTGCCAGTAGTAATAGCGGGATAACGCAGTATTTT. This sequence encodes CASSNSGITQYF. The rearrangement joins TRBV19 to TRBJ2-3; 8 bases agree with TRBD2. CDR1 and CDR2 (germline): LNHDA, SQIVND (reference sequence). The CDR3 covers 12 residues. Unmatched junction bases numbered 3, after V lost 4 bases and J lost 9 bases.

This chain uses TRBV28 with TRBJ1-5, with 8 bases fitting TRBD1. The germline V gene encodes CDR1 MDHEN and CDR2 SYDVKM. With 5 bases clipped from V and 6 bases from J, the junction kept 3 bases outside the gene matches. The CDR3 contains 13 residues. The CDR3 is CASSGQGSQPQHF. The CDR3, as DNA: TGTGCCAGCAGTGGACAGGGCTCTCAGCCCCAGCATTTT.

A single count supports this clone. The chain has TRBV30 and TRBJ1-5, with TRBD1 identical over 7 bases. Germline trimming cut 5 bases from V and 3 bases from J; bases unmatched to any gene: 4. The germline V gene encodes CDR1 GTSNPN and CDR2 SVGIG (reference sequence). The CDR3 runs to 13 residues. CDR3 DNA sequence: TGTGCCTGGGGGGACAGTAACAATCAGCCCCAGCATTTT. Its protein product is CAWGDSNNQPQHF.

The rearrangement links TRBV5-6 to TRBJ2-5; 12 positions agree with TRBD2. The CDR3 has 17 amino acids. Trimming at V came to 4 bases and at J to 5 bases, leaving 12 bases not matched to a gene. Germline loops: CDR1 SGHDT, CDR2 YYEEEE. CDR3 nucleotides: TGTGCCAGCAGCCTCAGGACTAGCGGGATACGGGGGGAGACCCAGTACTTC. Protein: CASSLRTSGIRGETQYF.

The CDR3 loop is CASSTRTSGSREQYF. CDR3 DNA sequence: TGTGCCAGTAGTACCCGGACTAGCGGGAGTCGTGAGCAGTACTTC. The V gene is TRBV19, the J gene TRBJ2-7, with 13 bases fitting TRBD2. CDR3 length equals 15 residues. Germline lookup yields CDR1 LNHDA and CDR2 SQIVND (reference sequence). The J segment lost 7 bases and the V segment lost 4 bases, leaving 7 bases of the junction unmatched. The full variable domain, completed using reference TRBV19 and TRBJ2-7, is DGGITQSPKYLFRKEGQNVTLSCEQNLNHDAMYWYRQDPGQGLRLIYYSQIVNDFQKGDIAEGYSVSREKKESFPLTVTSAQKNPTAFYLCASSTRTSGSREQYFGPGTRLTVT.